These 7 T cell receptor beta chains originate from one sample sequenced in a study of blood T cell repertoires in COVID-19. Some clones are missing from TCRdb's copy, which holds only in-frame ones; the method was immunoSEQ multiplex PCR. The sample has approximately 40,000 clones; 87% are singletons. Sample: peripheral blood. The receptors come from a man aged 60-69 years with COVID-19, enrolled during active disease.

The V and J genes are TRBV7-8 and TRBJ2-1; a weak D match, TRBD2 (6 bases). CDR1 and CDR2 from the germline V gene are SGHVS and FQNEAQ. This CDR3 region has 18 residues. V gave up 5 bases and J gave up 4 bases, with 24 bases separating them. The CDR3 loop reads CASSPVRWVGEDYNEQFF. CDR3 DNA sequence: TGTGCCAGCAGCCCAGTTAGATGGGTGGGGGAGGATTACAATGAGCAGTTCTTC.

The V call is TRBV18, the J call TRBJ2-2; TRBD2 is a possible D gene (6 bases). The CDR3 loop spans 14 amino acids. V lost 2 bases and J lost 4, with 8 bases in between. Germline assignment: CDR1 KGHSH and CDR2 LQKENI. CDR3 in DNA: TGTGCCAGCTCACCAGGGGGGATCACCGGGGAGCTGTTTTTT. As protein: CASSPGGITGELFF.

The chain uses TRBV6-2 or TRBV6-3 and TRBJ2-2, with TRBD2 identical over 8 bases. The CDR3 length is 16 residues. With V trimmed by 5 bases and J by 5 bases, 10 bases remained unmatched. CDR1 and CDR2 (germline): MNHEY, SVGEGT. CDR3 sequence (DNA): TGTGCCAGCAGTCTATATAGCGGGATTCGAACCGGGGAGCTGTTTTTT. Amino acids: CASSLYSGIRTGELFF.

The chain links TRBV28 to TRBJ1-1; 9 nucleotides match TRBD1. The V and J ends lost 3 bases and 8 bases, in that order; junction bases with no gene match: 7. This CDR3 has 14 residues. CDR1 and CDR2 from the germline V gene are MDHEN and SYDVKM. CDR3 amino acids: CASSLWDRVSEAFF. CDR3 nucleotides: TGTGCCAGCAGTTTGTGGGACAGGGTATCAGAAGCTTTCTTT.

The CDR3 DNA follows: TGTGCCAGCTCGACGGGGGGGTCCTCCTACAATGAGCAGTTCTTC. Its protein product is CASSTGGSSYNEQFF. The V call is TRBV18, the J call TRBJ2-1; 8 bases match TRBD2. CDR1 is KGHSH, CDR2 LQKENI, per germline. CDR3 size: 15 residues. The ends lost 6 bases at V and 0 bases at J; junction bases unmatched: 4.

The chain has TRBV4-1 and TRBJ1-5; D perhaps matches TRBD1 (5 bases). The germline CDR1 and CDR2 sequences are MGHRA and YSYEKL. The CDR3 sequence is 16 residues long. V lost 3 bases, J lost 1 base, and 13 bases lay in between. CDR3 in amino acids: CASSHPAAGSNQPQHF. The DNA for the CDR3 is TGCGCCAGCAGCCACCCTGCCGCAGGGAGCAATCAGCCCCAGCATTTT.

The chain links TRBV3-1 (or the pseudogene TRBV3-2) to TRBJ2-7; unclear D gene. V lost 4 bases to trimming and J lost 0 bases, with 7 bases between them. Germline V gives CDR1 LGHDT, CDR2 YNNKEL (reference sequence). CDR3 size: 13 residues. In DNA form, the CDR3 reads TGTGCCAGCAGCCCTAGGAACTCCTACGAGCAGTACTTC. This translates into CASSPRNSYEQYF.